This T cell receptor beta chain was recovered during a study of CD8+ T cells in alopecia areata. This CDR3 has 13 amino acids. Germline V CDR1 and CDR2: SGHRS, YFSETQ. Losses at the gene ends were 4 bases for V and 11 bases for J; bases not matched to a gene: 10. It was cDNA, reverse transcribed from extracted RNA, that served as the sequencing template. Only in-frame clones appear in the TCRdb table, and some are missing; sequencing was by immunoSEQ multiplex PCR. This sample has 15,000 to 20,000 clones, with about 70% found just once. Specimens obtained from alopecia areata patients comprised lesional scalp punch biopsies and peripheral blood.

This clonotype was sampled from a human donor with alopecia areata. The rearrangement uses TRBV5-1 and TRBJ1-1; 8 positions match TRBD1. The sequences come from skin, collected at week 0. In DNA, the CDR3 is TGCGCCAGCAGCCCTCAGGGGGCCATTGAGGCTTTCTTT. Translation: CASSPQGAIEAFF.